Listed below are T cell receptor beta chains from one sample, sequenced in a study of glioma-infiltrating T cells. TCRdb itself ran the multiplex PCR reads through MiXCR, one entry per CDR3 protein. The repertoire holds approximately 400,000 distinct CDR3 sequences, roughly 41% seen once, with approximately 12% in the top ten. The specimen sequenced was glioma tissue, nonneoplastic brain tissue, or PBMCs (not recorded which). These receptors all stem from a human donor with low-grade glioma or glioblastoma, undergoing nonglioma brain surgery, or in good health (not recorded which). Both conserved end residues are part of each CDR3. Not every row has a clone size; where given, it reads once, few, many or a size class.

v_gene: TRBV6-1
abundance: many
j_gene: TRBJ2-7
CDR3aa: CASKGPAPNEQYF

v_gene: TRBV4-3
abundance: few
j_gene: TRBJ2-2
CDR3aa: CASSHGLAPRTGELFF

v_gene: TRBV6-2/TRBV6-3
abundance: many
j_gene: TRBJ2-7
CDR3aa: CASSYSMAGGLYEQYF

v_gene: TRBV7-2
abundance: few
j_gene: TRBJ1-1
CDR3aa: CASSLGGVSEAFF

v_gene: TRBV20-1
abundance: NA
j_gene: TRBJ2-3
CDR3aa: CSATVLAGVADTQYF

v_gene: TRBV20-1
abundance: few
j_gene: TRBJ2-2
CDR3aa: CSAAGQRNTGELFF

v_gene: TRBV7-2
abundance: NA
j_gene: TRBJ2-7
CDR3aa: CASSLERAFPYEQYF

v_gene: TRBV4-1
abundance: NA
j_gene: TRBJ2-7
CDR3aa: CASSLPAESYERYF

v_gene: TRBV4-2
abundance: NA
j_gene: TRBJ2-1
CDR3aa: CASSHYGQAVSEQFF

v_gene: TRBV5-4
abundance: few
j_gene: TRBJ1-5
CDR3aa: CASSFEINQPQHF

v_gene: TRBV28
abundance: many
j_gene: TRBJ2-3
CDR3aa: CASNDRDTHTDTQYF

v_gene: TRBV3-1
abundance: NA
j_gene: TRBJ1-1
CDR3aa: CASSQELGKTEAFF

v_gene: TRBV25-1
abundance: NA
j_gene: TRBJ2-2
CDR3aa: CASSTNHGTANTGELFF

v_gene: TRBV12-3/TRBV12-4
abundance: few
j_gene: TRBJ1-1
CDR3aa: CASSLGRHSEAFF

v_gene: TRBV5-4
abundance: NA
j_gene: TRBJ2-1
CDR3aa: CASSLSRTSGRDGRNEQFF

v_gene: TRBV5-4
abundance: NA
j_gene: TRBJ1-6
CDR3aa: CASSLRNHNSPLHF

v_gene: TRBV2
abundance: NA
j_gene: TRBJ1-3
CDR3aa: CASSEEVLGVNTIYF

v_gene: TRBV19
abundance: NA
j_gene: TRBJ2-1
CDR3aa: CASSMGNSYNEQFF

v_gene: TRBV4-3
abundance: many
j_gene: TRBJ2-7
CDR3aa: CASSQGVRDSYEQYF

v_gene: TRBV5-1
abundance: NA
j_gene: TRBJ2-5
CDR3aa: CASSFRPVAGGGKTQYF

v_gene: TRBV7-6
abundance: NA
j_gene: TRBJ1-1
CDR3aa: CASSSHTADRLGTEAFF

v_gene: TRBV7-9
abundance: few
j_gene: TRBJ2-1
CDR3aa: CASSLASGVRDEQFF

v_gene: TRBV7-9
abundance: few
j_gene: TRBJ1-1
CDR3aa: CASSFYRGPGNTEAFF

v_gene: TRBV7-2
abundance: many
j_gene: TRBJ1-6
CDR3aa: CASSKTMVPNSPLHF

v_gene: TRBV7-9
abundance: NA
j_gene: TRBJ1-2
CDR3aa: CASSLLQGMSGYTF

v_gene: TRBV12-3/TRBV12-4
abundance: NA
j_gene: TRBJ2-1
CDR3aa: CATQRGGSRYNEQFF